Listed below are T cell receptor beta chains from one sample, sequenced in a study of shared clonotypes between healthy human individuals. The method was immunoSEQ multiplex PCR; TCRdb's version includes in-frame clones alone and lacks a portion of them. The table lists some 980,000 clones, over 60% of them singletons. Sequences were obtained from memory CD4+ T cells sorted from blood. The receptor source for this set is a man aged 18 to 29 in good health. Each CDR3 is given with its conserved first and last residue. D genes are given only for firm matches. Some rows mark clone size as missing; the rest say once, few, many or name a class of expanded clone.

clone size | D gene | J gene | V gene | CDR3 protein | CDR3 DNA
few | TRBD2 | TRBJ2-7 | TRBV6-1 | CASRGGSSGSFSKYF | TGTGCCAGCAGGGGGGGGTCGAGCGGTTCCTTTTCTAAGTACTTC
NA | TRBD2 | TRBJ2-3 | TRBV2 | CASNSGASGGKDTQYF | TGTGCCAGCAACAGCGGGGCTAGCGGGGGTAAAGATACGCAGTATTTT
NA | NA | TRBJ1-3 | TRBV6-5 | CASRIQWDSGNTIYF | TGTGCCAGCAGGATTCAGTGGGACTCCGGAAACACCATATATTTT
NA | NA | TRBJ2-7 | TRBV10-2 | CASSGVQGVPSYEQYF | TGCGCCAGCAGTGGAGTCCAGGGCGTTCCCTCCTACGAGCAGTACTTC
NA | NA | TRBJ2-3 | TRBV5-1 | CATRPGTPRRTDTQYF | TGCGCCACCCGACCCGGGACTCCGAGACGCACAGATACGCAGTATTTT
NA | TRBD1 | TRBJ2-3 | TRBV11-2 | CASSLVGQGGDTQYF | TGTGCCAGCAGCTTAGTCGGACAGGGAGGAGATACGCAGTATTTT
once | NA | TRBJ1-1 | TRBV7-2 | CASSLLVNTEAFF | TGTGCCAGCAGCTTATTAGTGAACACTGAAGCTTTCTTT
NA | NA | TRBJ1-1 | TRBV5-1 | CASSFQLPSNTEAFF | TGCGCCAGCAGCTTCCAACTCCCCAGCAACACTGAAGCTTTCTTT
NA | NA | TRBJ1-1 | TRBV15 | CATSRDYGEAFF | TGTGCCACCAGCAGAGATTACGGTGAAGCTTTCTTT
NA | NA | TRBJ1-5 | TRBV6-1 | CASSEAPNGGGALRQPQHF | TGTGCCAGCAGTGAAGCGCCGAACGGTGGGGGGGCGTTGAGGCAGCCCCAGCATTTT
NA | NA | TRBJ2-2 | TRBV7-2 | CASSLPGTGELFF | TGTGCCAGCAGCTTACCTGGAACCGGGGAGCTGTTTTTT
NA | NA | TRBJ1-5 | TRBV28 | CASSFGTSNQPQHF | TGTGCCAGCAGTTTTGGGACTAGTAATCAGCCCCAGCATTTT
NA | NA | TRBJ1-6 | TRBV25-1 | CASSESGAYNSPLHF | TGTGCCAGCAGTGAATCAGGGGCTTATAATTCACCCCTCCACTTT
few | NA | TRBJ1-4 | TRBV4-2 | CASSQGPEREKLFF | TGTGCCAGCAGCCAAGGACCCGAGAGGGAAAAACTGTTTTTT
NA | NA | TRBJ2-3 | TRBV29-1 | CSVENLDTQYF | TGCAGCGTTGAAAATTTGGATACGCAGTATTTT
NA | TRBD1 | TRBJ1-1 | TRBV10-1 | CASSGQENTEAFF | TGCGCCAGCAGCGGACAGGAGAACACTGAAGCTTTCTTT
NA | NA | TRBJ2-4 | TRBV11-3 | CASSPGGPGDIQYF | TGTGCCAGCAGCCCCGGGGGGCCCGGGGACATTCAGTACTTC